The following is a TCR beta chain sequence with its context. This sample stems from a study of blood T cell repertoires in COVID-19. Study information: In each case, the material was cDNA or gDNA derived from T cells, B-cell-depleted T cells, or PBMCs.

The table came from immunoSEQ multiplex PCR; TCRdb's copy has only in-frame clones and leaves some out. The sample yields about 140,000 clones, about 70% seen once. V lost 3 bases to trimming and J lost 6 bases, with 12 bases between them. This CDR3 spans 14 amino acids. Germline V gene sequence: CDR1 ENHRY, CDR2 SYGVKD. The V and J genes are TRBV10-3 and TRBJ1-5, with a possible D match to TRBD1 (5 bases). Sequencing was done on a sample of peripheral blood. This clonotype originated in a man older than 75 with acute or convalescent COVID-19. The CDR3 is CAISDGQGFQPQHF. The DNA for the CDR3 is TGTGCCATCAGTGACGGACAAGGGTTTCAGCCCCAGCATTTT.